These T cell receptor beta chains were read from a single sample in a study of shared clonotypes between healthy human individuals. The protocol was immunoSEQ multiplex PCR, while the TCRdb copy is restricted to in-frame clones and leaves out a portion. The table includes some 660,000 clones, around 73% detected once. The sequencing sample was made of memory CD4+ T cells sorted from blood. The receptor set was obtained from a woman in her 30s in good health. The CDR3 runs from the conserved cysteine through the conserved F or W. The order of the fields is CDR3 protein, CDR3 DNA, V gene, clone size, D gene, J gene. The D gene is left open where the match is weak. Clone size appears in some rows only: once, few, many, or a class for an expanded clone.

CASSQSIAGGETQYF | TGTGCCAGCAGCCAATCGATCGCAGGAGGGGAGACCCAGTACTTC | TRBV16 | . | . | TRBJ2-5
CASTSDRYEQYF | TGTGCCAGCACCTCCGACAGATACGAGCAGTACTTC | TRBV28 | . | . | TRBJ2-7
CASSPPDRQDTQYF | TGTGCCAGCAGCCCTCCGGACCGGCAGGATACGCAGTATTTT | TRBV9 | . | . | TRBJ2-3
CASSLEGQGKYQPQHF | TGTGCCAGCAGCTTGGAAGGACAGGGGAAGTATCAGCCCCAGCATTTT | TRBV5-4 | once | TRBD1 | TRBJ1-5
CASSRLVGDEQFF | TGTGCCAGTAGCCGACTAGTTGGCGATGAGCAGTTCTTC | TRBV19 | . | . | TRBJ2-1
CAISAGRGEGYTF | TGTGCCATCAGTGCTGGGAGGGGAGAGGGCTACACCTTC | TRBV10-3 | few | . | TRBJ1-2
CASSLAPRDESYEQYF | TGCGCCAGCAGCTTGGCACCCCGGGACGAAAGCTACGAGCAGTACTTC | TRBV5-1 | . | . | TRBJ2-7
CASSEQGANQPQHF | TGTGCCAGTAGTGAACAGGGGGCAAATCAGCCCCAGCATTTT | TRBV19 | many | TRBD1 | TRBJ1-5
CASRDRANYGYTF | TGTGCCAGCAGGGACAGGGCTAACTATGGCTACACCTTC | TRBV25-1 | . | TRBD1 | TRBJ1-2
CASSRQPGRDQPQHF | TGTGCCAGCAGTCGCCAGCCAGGGCGGGATCAGCCCCAGCATTTT | TRBV6-5 | . | . | TRBJ1-5
CASSGPQAGYYEQYF | TGTGCCAGCAGTGGGCCCCAAGCGGGCTACTACGAGCAGTACTTC | TRBV27 | once | . | TRBJ2-7
CASSPDTGELFF | TGTGCCAGCAGCCCGGACACCGGGGAGCTGTTTTTT | TRBV28 | few | . | TRBJ2-2
CASSVRGRTLNSYEQYF | TGTGCCAGCAGCGTTAGGGGTCGGACACTCAACTCCTACGAGCAGTACTTC | TRBV7-8 | . | . | TRBJ2-7
CASSLRTDATNEKLFF | TGTGCCAGCAGCTTGAGGACAGATGCAACTAATGAAAAACTGTTTTTT | TRBV5-6 | . | . | TRBJ1-4
CASSSGDRDGNTIYF | TGCGCCAGCAGCTCGGGGGACAGGGATGGAAACACCATATATTTT | TRBV5-1 | few | TRBD1 | TRBJ1-3
CASNPGALGYEQYF | TGTGCCAGCAACCCTGGAGCCTTAGGCTACGAGCAGTACTTC | TRBV28 | . | . | TRBJ2-7
CATSRGRGSSYNEQFF | TGTGCCACCAGCAGAGGACGCGGGAGCTCCTACAATGAGCAGTTCTTC | TRBV15 | . | TRBD2 | TRBJ2-1
CASSSDVSTQPQHF | TGTGCCAGCAGTTCGGACGTATCGACTCAGCCCCAGCATTTT | TRBV28 | . | . | TRBJ1-5